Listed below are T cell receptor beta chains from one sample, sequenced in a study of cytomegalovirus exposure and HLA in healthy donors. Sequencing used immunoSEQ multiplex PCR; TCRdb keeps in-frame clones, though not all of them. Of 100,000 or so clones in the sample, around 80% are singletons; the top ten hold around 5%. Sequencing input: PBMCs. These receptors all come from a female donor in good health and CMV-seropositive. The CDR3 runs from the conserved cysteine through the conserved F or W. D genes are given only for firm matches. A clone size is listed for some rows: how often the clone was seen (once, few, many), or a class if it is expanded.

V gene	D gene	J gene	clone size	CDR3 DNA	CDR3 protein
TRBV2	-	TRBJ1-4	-	TGTGCCAGCAGGGGACAAGGCGTGACTAATGAAAAACTGTTTTTT	CASRGQGVTNEKLFF
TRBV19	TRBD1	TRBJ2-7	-	TGTGCCAGTAGCACTACAGGGGGCTCCTACGAGCAGTACTTC	CASSTTGGSYEQYF
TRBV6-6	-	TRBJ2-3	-	TGTGCCAGCAGTCTGGGGCAGGCCCGCACAGATACGCAGTATTTT	CASSLGQARTDTQYF
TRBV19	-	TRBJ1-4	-	TGTGCCAGTCGCCCCCCAGGCGCAACTAATGAAAAACTGTTTTTT	CASRPPGATNEKLFF
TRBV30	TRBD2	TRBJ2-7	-	TGTGCCTGGGGCCCGGGACTAGCAGCCTACGAGCAGTACTTC	CAWGPGLAAYEQYF
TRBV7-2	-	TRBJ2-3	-	TGTGCCAGCAGCTTCTACACAGATACGCAGTATTTT	CASSFYTDTQYF
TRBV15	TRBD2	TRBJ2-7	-	TGTGCCACCAGCAGAGTTTCTAGCGGGGGCTACGAGCAGTACTTC	CATSRVSSGGYEQYF
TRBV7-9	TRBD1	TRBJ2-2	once	TGTGCCAGCAGCCCCAGAAGGACAGGGACGAGCACCGGGGAGCTGTTTTTT	CASSPRRTGTSTGELFF
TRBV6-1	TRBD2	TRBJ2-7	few	TGTGCCAGCAGTGTTAGCGGGAGGGCCCAATCCGAGCAGTACTTC	CASSVSGRAQSEQYF
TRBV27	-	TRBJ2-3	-	TGTGCCAGCAGTTTGGACTTCTCTTATTCCCCAGATACGCAGTATTTT	CASSLDFSYSPDTQYF
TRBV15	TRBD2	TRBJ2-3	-	TGTGCCACCACCCGGACTAGCGGGGGTAGCACAGATACGCAGTATTTT	CATTRTSGGSTDTQYF
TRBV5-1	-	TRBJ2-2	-	TGCGCCAGCACGGTACAGGTTAACACCGGGGAGCTGTTTTTT	CASTVQVNTGELFF
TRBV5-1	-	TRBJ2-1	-	TGCGCCAGCCGCCGAGGAGGGGCTGACGATGAGCAGTTCTTC	CASRRGGADDEQFF
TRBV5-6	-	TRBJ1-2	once	TGTGCCAGCAGCCCCCATGGGCGCGATCAGATCTATGGCTACACCTTC	CASSPHGRDQIYGYTF
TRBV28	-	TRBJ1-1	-	TGTGCCAGCAGTTTATATGAGGGAGCCAACCTGGGAGGTACTGAAGCTTTCTTT	CASSLYEGANLGGTEAFF
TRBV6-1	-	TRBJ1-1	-	TGTGCCAGCACTCAAAGGGGGAACACTGAAGCTTTCTTT	CASTQRGNTEAFF
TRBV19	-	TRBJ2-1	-	TGTGCCAGTAGTAGTAGTCTTTCCTACAATGAGCAGTTCTTC	CASSSSLSYNEQFF
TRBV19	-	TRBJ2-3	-	TGTGCCAGTAGTATGAGCGCTAGCACAGATACGCAGTATTTT	CASSMSASTDTQYF
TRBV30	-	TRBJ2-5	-	TGTGCCTGGAGTGTCAGGAACGGAGAGACCCAGTACTTC	CAWSVRNGETQYF
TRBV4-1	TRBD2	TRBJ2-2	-	TGCGCCAGCAGCCAAGGAGCACTAGCGGGGGTCACCGGGGAGCTGTTTTTT	CASSQGALAGVTGELFF
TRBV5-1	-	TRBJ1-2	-	TGCGCCAGCAGCTCCCGCGTAGGGAGCCTGAACTATGGCTACACCTTC	CASSSRVGSLNYGYTF
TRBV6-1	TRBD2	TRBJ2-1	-	TGTGCCGGCAGTGAGGAAGGGACTAGCGGGGTTAGCTCCTACAATGAGCAGTTCTTC	CAGSEEGTSGVSSYNEQFF
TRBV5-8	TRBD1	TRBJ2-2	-	TGTGCCAGCGGATTACAGGGGACCCCCGGGGAGCTGTTTTTT	CASGLQGTPGELFF
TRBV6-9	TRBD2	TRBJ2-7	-	TGTGCCAGCCCATCCCTTTACCGGGAGGGCCAGGAGCAGTACTTC	CASPSLYREGQEQYF
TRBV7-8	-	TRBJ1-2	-	TGTGCCAGCAGCTTAGGTCAGGGATTAACTACTAACTATGGCTACACCTTC	CASSLGQGLTTNYGYTF
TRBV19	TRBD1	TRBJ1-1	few	TGTGCCAGTAGTATGACTGGGACAGGGAGGGACACTGAAGCTTTCTTT	CASSMTGTGRDTEAFF
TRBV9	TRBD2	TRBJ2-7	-	TGTGCCAGCAGCCCCGGACTAGCGGTTTCCTACGAGCAGTACTTC	CASSPGLAVSYEQYF
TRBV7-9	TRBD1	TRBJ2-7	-	TGTTCCAGCAGCTTAGCGCTTTGGGGACAGGATATCACCTACGAGCAGTACTTC	CSSSLALWGQDITYEQYF
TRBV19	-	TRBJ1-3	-	TGTGCCAGTAGTAGAGCCAGGATAACTGCCTCCATATATTTT	CASSRARITASIYF
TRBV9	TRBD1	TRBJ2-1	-	TGTGCCAGCAGCGTAGCCACAGGGGCCTACAATGAGCAGTTCTTC	CASSVATGAYNEQFF
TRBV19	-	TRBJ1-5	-	TGTGCCAGTAGTACGCAGTTCAATCAGCCCCAGCATTTT	CASSTQFNQPQHF
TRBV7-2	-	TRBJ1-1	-	TGTGCCAGCAGCTTATCAGGAACTCAGGGCACTGAAGCTTTCTTT	CASSLSGTQGTEAFF
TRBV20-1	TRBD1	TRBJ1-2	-	TGCAGTGCCCAGACAGGGGGAGGCTACACCTTC	CSAQTGGGYTF
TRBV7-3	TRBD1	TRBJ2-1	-	TGTGCCAGCAGCCCGGACAGGGGGGGATACAATGAGCAGTTCTTC	CASSPDRGGYNEQFF
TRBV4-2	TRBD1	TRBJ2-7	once	TGTGCCAGCAGCACCAACATGGCCTCCGGGACAGAATCCTACGAGCAGTACTTC	CASSTNMASGTESYEQYF
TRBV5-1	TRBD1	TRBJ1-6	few	TGCGCCAGCAGCTCCGGGACAGGGGGCAATTCACCCCTCCACTTT	CASSSGTGGNSPLHF
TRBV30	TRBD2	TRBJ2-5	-	TGTGCCTGGAGTGTAGTAGGCGGGGGAGAGACCCAGTACTTC	CAWSVVGGGETQYF